Below, 27 T cell receptor beta chains from the same sample are listed, as sequenced in a study of CD8+CD57+ T cells in acquired aplastic anemia. Genomic DNA provided the template from which TCR beta VDJ and CDR3 profiles were obtained. TCRdb reprocessed the reads with MiXCR, giving one entry per CDR3 protein. The sample lists over 150,000 distinct CDR3 sequences, nearly 65% occurring once. Patients selected for sequencing had displayed CD8+CD57+ cell expansion by flow cytometry. The sample taken for sequencing was sorted CD4+, CD8+, or CD8+CD57+ T cells (not recorded which) from PBMCs. These receptors came from a human donor with aplastic anemia.

This clonotype was seen at least ten times. V gene TRBV6-1 combines with J gene TRBJ2-7; 7 bases map to TRBD1. CDR3 length equals 14 residues. V lost 4 bases and J lost 4; bases outside the gene matches: 7. From germline, CDR1 is MNHNS and CDR2 SASEGT. CDR3 residues: CASSAPGQIYEQYF. The CDR3 region has the DNA TGTGCCAGCAGTGCGCCGGGACAGATTTACGAGCAGTACTTC.

This clonotype was counted between two and nine times. The chain joins TRBV19 to TRBJ1-1, with 8 bases lining up with TRBD1. CDR1 is LNHDA and CDR2 is SQIVND in the germline V gene (reference sequence). The CDR3 is 16 amino acids. Trimming took 0 bases from V and 3 from J; bases not matched to a gene: 6. CDR3 sequence: CASSIDRGRGHTEAFF. CDR3 DNA sequence: TGTGCCAGTAGTATAGACAGGGGGCGCGGACACACTGAAGCTTTCTTT.

The chain carries TRBV9 and TRBJ2-3, with D maybe TRBD2 (5 bases). V lost 1 base and J 11 bases, leaving 20 bases between the germline ends. This CDR3 has 15 residues. Germline V gene data show CDR1 as SGDLS and CDR2 as YYNGEE. The CDR3 nucleotides read TGTGCCAGCAGCGTACGGTCTAGCCGGGTACATGAGCAGTATTTT. Translation gives CASSVRSSRVHEQYF.

The rearrangement uses TRBV4-1 and TRBJ1-2; the D gene is possibly TRBD1 (5 bases). The germline V gene encodes CDR1 MGHRA and CDR2 YSYEKL. Between the trimmed V and J ends, which lost 4 bases and 2 bases, there was a span of 20 bases. The CDR3 has 17 amino acids. The CDR3 region is CASSPAEVGGTNYGYTF. The CDR3 DNA reads as TGCGCCAGCAGCCCTGCGGAGGTCGGGGGGACCAACTATGGCTACACCTTC.

Ten or more counts support this clonotype. This rearrangement joins TRBV7-8 to TRBJ1-5, with D uncertain. The CDR3 has 15 amino acids. CDR1 and CDR2 (germline): SGHVS, FQNEAQ. Deletions cut 1 base from V and 0 bases from J, with 7 bases between. This chain's CDR3 is CASSLGTSSNQPQHF. CDR3 in DNA: TGTGCCAGCAGCTTAGGTACGAGTAGCAATCAGCCCCAGCATTTT.

This chain links TRBV2 with TRBJ2-1; 7 nucleotides align to TRBD2. Unmatched junction bases numbered 6, after V lost 11 bases and J lost 11 bases. The CDR3 has 10 residues. From germline, CDR1 is SNHLY and CDR2 FYNNEI. The CDR3 here is CASAGTKQFF. CDR3 coding DNA: TGTGCCTCCGCCGGGACTAAGCAGTTCTTC. Combining the CDR3 with reference TRBV2 and TRBJ2-1 gives the whole variable domain EPEVTQTPSHQVTQMGQEVILRCVPISNHLYFYWYRQILGQKVEFLVSFYNNEISEKSEIFDDQFSVERPDGSNFTLKIRSTKLEDSAMYFCASAGTKQFFGPGTRLTVL.

The chain combines TRBV6-5 with TRBJ2-1; 7 bases are shared with TRBD1. Trimming removed 5 bases from V and 6 bases from J; junction bases left unmatched: 7. The CDR3 totals 14 residues. Germline-derived CDR1 and CDR2 are MNHEY and SVGAGI. The CDR3 loop reads CASSDRAKGNEQFF. The CDR3 DNA reads TGTGCCAGCAGTGACAGGGCGAAGGGCAATGAGCAGTTCTTC.

This clonotype was found many times. The chain carries TRBV10-2 and TRBJ1-2; 10 bases are shared with TRBD1. This CDR3 is 19 amino acids long. CDR1 and CDR2 (germline): WSHSY, SAAADI. V dropped 0 bases and J dropped 4; count of bases not matched to a gene: 14. The CDR3 sequence: CASSESIWDRGHKGYGYTF. The CDR3 DNA is TGCGCCAGCAGTGAGTCAATCTGGGACAGGGGCCACAAGGGCTATGGCTACACCTTC.

This clonotype was seen ten or more times. This chain joins TRBV5-1 and TRBJ2-7, with D uncertain. The CDR3 is 15 residues long. The V gene lost 0 bases and the J gene lost 3 bases, with 13 bases spanning the gap. Germline lookup yields CDR1 SGHRS and CDR2 YFSETQ. CDR3 in DNA: TGCGCCAGCAGCTTGGCCGGCAGCTCTAGCTACGAGCAGTACTTC. It encodes CASSLAGSSSYEQYF.

This clonotype was observed many times. V is TRBV2 and J is TRBJ2-7; D is ambiguous. The V end lost 11 bases, the J end lost 4 bases, and 9 bases lay between the germline ends. The CDR3 runs 10 residues. Germline V gene sequence: CDR1 SNHLY, CDR2 FYNNEI. For the CDR3, the DNA is TGTGCCTCCGGTGGGTACGAGCAGTACTTC. Encoded protein: CASGGYEQYF.

The V call is TRBV7-6, the J call TRBJ2-1; D is perhaps TRBD1 (5 bases). Germline V gene sequence: CDR1 SGHVS, CDR2 FNYEAQ. This CDR3 spans 16 amino acids. The V and J ends lost 5 bases and 5 bases respectively, with 19 bases between them. The CDR3 region is CASSPMAGPLNNEQFF. For the CDR3, the DNA is TGTGCCAGCAGCCCCATGGCAGGGCCCTTGAACAATGAGCAGTTCTTC.

V gene TRBV5-4 combines with J gene TRBJ2-3; unclear D gene. The V end was cut by 5 bases, the J end by 2 bases, with 15 bases between. Germline CDR1 SGHNT, CDR2 YYREEE (reference sequence). This CDR3 region has 15 residues. CDR3 DNA: TGTGCCAGCAGTTTCGGAAGGTGGTCCACAGATACGCAGTATTTT. Translating gives CASSFGRWSTDTQYF.

The chain carries TRBV29-1 and TRBJ1-1; 11 bases align to TRBD1. Germline V gene sequence: CDR1 SQVTM, CDR2 ANQGSEA. The CDR3 runs 12 residues. Trimming cost V 7 bases and J 6 bases; bases outside gene matches: 4. The DNA of the CDR3 is TGCAGCGGGACAGGGGGCAATCCTGAAGCTTTCTTT. This encodes CSGTGGNPEAFF.

This clonotype was recorded many times. This chain joins TRBV24-1 and TRBJ2-3; D uncertain. With 2 bases removed from V and 2 bases from J, the gap between germline ends came to 19 bases. CDR3 length equals 18 residues. The V gene's germline CDR1 is KGHDR and CDR2 SFDVKD. The CDR3 bases are TGTGCCACCAGTGATTCCCTCGATTTCAAACTCAACACAGATACGCAGTATTTT. Its translation is CATSDSLDFKLNTDTQYF.

The V and J genes are TRBV5-1 and TRBJ2-4, with D possibly matching TRBD2 (6 bases). The CDR3 has 16 residues. Germline lookup yields CDR1 SGHRS and CDR2 YFSETQ. The germline V and J ends were trimmed by 4 bases and 5 bases, with 19 bases remaining between them. CDR3 in amino acids: CASSLTDAGSQNIQYF. The CDR3 nucleotides are TGCGCCAGCAGCCTGACGGATGCGGGGTCCCAAAACATTCAGTACTTC.

This clonotype has more than one count but fewer than ten. The chain employs TRBV29-1 and TRBJ1-4; D gene uncertain. From germline, CDR1 is SQVTM and CDR2 ANQGSEA. Trimming pared 1 base from V and 8 bases from J, leaving 2 bases between. This CDR3 spans 10 amino acids. The CDR3 coding sequence is TGCAGCGTTGAAGCGGAAAAACTGTTTTTT. It is translated as CSVEAEKLFF.

With regard to this clonotype: A much bigger clone sits one base away, suggesting this may be a read error. The chain combines TRBV20-1 with TRBJ1-2, with D perhaps matching TRBD1 (5 bases). Trimming took 7 bases from V and 5 from J, leaving 17 bases between them. The CDR3 loop spans 13 amino acids. Germline CDR1 and CDR2: DFQATT and SNEGSKA (reference sequence). The CDR3 sequence: CSERGLEGYGYTF. The CDR3 bases are TGCAGTGAGAGGGGCCTGGAAGGGTATGGCTACACCTTC.

As for this clonotype: An end of the junction does not agree with germline; a read error may underlie this. The gene calls are TRBV13 and TRBJ1-6; possible D gene TRBD1, 5 bases. The CDR3 is made up of 15 amino acids. Per the germline V gene, CDR1 is PRHDT and CDR2 is FYEKMQ (reference sequence). CDR3 protein: CASSLRDSYNPPLHF. In nucleotides, the CDR3 is TGTGCCAGCAGCTTACGGGACTCCTATAATCCACCCCTCCACTTT.

This chain links TRBV24-1 with TRBJ2-3, with D uncertain. Germline V lookup: CDR1 KGHDR, CDR2 SFDVKD. The CDR3 is 11 amino acids. V was cut by 10 bases and J by 4 bases, with 8 bases left in between. CDR3 region: CATKTADTQYF. The CDR3 region has the DNA TGTGCCACGAAGACGGCAGATACGCAGTATTTT.

This clonotype was counted a few times. The genes are TRBV9 and TRBJ1-5; D unclear. This CDR3 is 16 amino acids long. The germline V gene has CDR1 SGDLS and CDR2 YYNGEE. V lost 1 base and J 0 bases, leaving 11 bases between the germline ends. As DNA, the CDR3 is TGTGCCAGCAGCGTACAAGGCCCCTATAGCAATCAGCCCCAGCATTTT. This sequence encodes CASSVQGPYSNQPQHF.

This clonotype was detected ten times or more. DNA of the CDR3: TGCGCCAGCAGCGGATATGGACAGGGGAACTATGGCTACACCTTC. This translates into CASSGYGQGNYGYTF. The chain links TRBV5-1 to TRBJ1-2, with 9 bases that match TRBD1. V dropped 4 bases and J dropped 2; count of bases not matched to a gene: 6. This CDR3 contains 15 residues. Per germline, CDR1 SGHRS and CDR2 YFSETQ.

A word on this clonotype: The junction departs from the called germline gene at one end, perhaps through a read error. The CDR3 protein is CASSPRDYGQYF. The CDR3 coding sequence is TGTGCCAGCAGTCCTCGGGACTACGGGCAGTACTTC. This sequence joins TRBV2 and TRBJ2-7; 7 positions match TRBD2. The CDR3 is 12 amino acids. Per germline, CDR1 SNHLY and CDR2 FYNNEI.

The chain joins TRBV29-1 to TRBJ2-7, with D perhaps TRBD1 (5 bases). Germline CDR1 SQVTM, CDR2 ANQGSEA. Between the trimmed V and J ends, which lost 6 bases and 4 bases, there was a span of 13 bases. The CDR3 length is 12 residues. DNA for the CDR3: TGCAGCGTCCAAACCAGGGTATACGAGCAGTACTTC. Its translation: CSVQTRVYEQYF.

The chain couples TRBV15 to TRBJ1-2; D remains ambiguous. Per germline, CDR1 LNHNV and CDR2 YYDKDF (reference sequence). V lost 2 bases and J 2 bases, leaving 9 bases between the germline ends. The CDR3 has 14 residues. The CDR3 region has the DNA TGTGCCACCAGCAGAAATGGGGTAAACTATGGCTACACCTTC. Residues: CATSRNGVNYGYTF.

The CDR3 loop reads CASSPPTSTGYYNSPLHF. The CDR3 coding sequence is TGTGCCAGCAGTCCACCAACTTCTACAGGGTACTATAATTCACCCCTCCACTTT. The chain employs TRBV27 and TRBJ1-6; tentative D call: TRBD1 (6 bases). This CDR3 region has 18 residues. Germline V gene sequence: CDR1 MNHEY, CDR2 SMNVEV (reference sequence). V was pared by 5 bases and J by 3 bases, with 20 bases between.

V and J are TRBV25-1 and TRBJ1-6; 11 bases agree with TRBD1. The V segment lost 6 bases and the J segment 7 bases; nucleotides outside the gene matches: 2. This CDR3 contains 14 residues. The germline CDR1 and CDR2 sequences are MGHDK and SYGVNS. This CDR3 reads CASSWDRGNSPLHF. CDR3 DNA: TGTGCCAGCAGCTGGGACAGGGGGAATTCACCCCTCCACTTT.

This clonotype turned up a few times. The rearrangement links TRBV12-3 or TRBV12-4 to TRBJ1-6; D is unresolved. Trimming removed 4 bases at V and 7 bases at J, with 5 bases between. CDR3 length equals 12 residues. CDR3 sequence (DNA): TGTGCCAGCAGTTCTAGGAATTCACCCCTCCACTTT. Protein: CASSSRNSPLHF.